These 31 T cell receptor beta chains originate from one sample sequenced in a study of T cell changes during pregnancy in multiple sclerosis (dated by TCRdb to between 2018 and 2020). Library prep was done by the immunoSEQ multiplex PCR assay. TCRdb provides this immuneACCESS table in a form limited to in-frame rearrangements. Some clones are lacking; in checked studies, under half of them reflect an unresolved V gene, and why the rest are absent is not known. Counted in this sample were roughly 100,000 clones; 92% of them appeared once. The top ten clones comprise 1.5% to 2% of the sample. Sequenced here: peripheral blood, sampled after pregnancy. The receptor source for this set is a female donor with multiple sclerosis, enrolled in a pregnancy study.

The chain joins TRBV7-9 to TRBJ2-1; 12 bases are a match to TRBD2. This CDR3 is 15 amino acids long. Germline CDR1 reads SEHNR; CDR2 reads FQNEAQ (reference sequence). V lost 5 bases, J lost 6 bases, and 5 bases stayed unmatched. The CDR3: CASSELAGGGNEQFF. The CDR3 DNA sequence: TGTGCCAGCAGCGAGCTAGCGGGAGGGGGCAATGAGCAGTTCTTC.

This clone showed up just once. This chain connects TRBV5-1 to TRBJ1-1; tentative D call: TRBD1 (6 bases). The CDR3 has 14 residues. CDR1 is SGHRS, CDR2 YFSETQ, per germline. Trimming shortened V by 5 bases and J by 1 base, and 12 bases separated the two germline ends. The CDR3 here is CASREDSKNTEAFF. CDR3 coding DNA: TGCGCCAGCAGGGAGGACAGCAAGAACACTGAAGCTTTCTTT.

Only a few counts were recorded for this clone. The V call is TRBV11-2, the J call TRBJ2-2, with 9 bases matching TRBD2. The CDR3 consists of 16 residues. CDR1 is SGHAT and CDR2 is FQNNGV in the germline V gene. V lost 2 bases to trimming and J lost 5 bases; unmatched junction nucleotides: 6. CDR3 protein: CASSLMRGGRTGELFF. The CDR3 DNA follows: TGTGCCAGCAGCTTAATGCGGGGGGGCCGTACCGGGGAGCTGTTTTTT.

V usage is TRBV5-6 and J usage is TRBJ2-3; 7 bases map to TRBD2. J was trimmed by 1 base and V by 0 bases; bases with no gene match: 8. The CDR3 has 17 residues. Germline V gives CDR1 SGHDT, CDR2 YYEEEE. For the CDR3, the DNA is TGTGCCAGCAGCTTGGCCGGGGAGCGGGGACGCACAGATACGCAGTATTTT. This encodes CASSLAGERGRTDTQYF.

The CDR3 here is CASATGFNEKLFF. The CDR3 DNA reads TGTGCCAGCGCGACGGGATTTAATGAAAAACTGTTTTTT. The chain uses TRBV2 and TRBJ1-4; D remains ambiguous. The V gene's germline CDR1 is SNHLY and CDR2 FYNNEI. V dropped 8 bases and J dropped 4 bases, with 11 bases sitting between them. The CDR3 runs 13 residues.

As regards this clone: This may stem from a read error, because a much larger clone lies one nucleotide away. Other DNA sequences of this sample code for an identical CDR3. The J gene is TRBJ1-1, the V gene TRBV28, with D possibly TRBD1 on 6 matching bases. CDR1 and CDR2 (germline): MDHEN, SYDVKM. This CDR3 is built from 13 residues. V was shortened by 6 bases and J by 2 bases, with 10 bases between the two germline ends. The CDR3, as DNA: TGTGCCAGCAGCTGGACAGCAAACACTGAAGCTTTCTTT. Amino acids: CASSWTANTEAFF.

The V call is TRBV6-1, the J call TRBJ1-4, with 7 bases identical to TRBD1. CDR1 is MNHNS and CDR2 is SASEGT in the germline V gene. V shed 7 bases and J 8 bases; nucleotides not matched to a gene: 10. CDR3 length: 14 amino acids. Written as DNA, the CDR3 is TGTGCCAGCACTCTAGGGGGCCGACGGGAAAAACTGTTTTTT. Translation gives CASTLGGRREKLFF.

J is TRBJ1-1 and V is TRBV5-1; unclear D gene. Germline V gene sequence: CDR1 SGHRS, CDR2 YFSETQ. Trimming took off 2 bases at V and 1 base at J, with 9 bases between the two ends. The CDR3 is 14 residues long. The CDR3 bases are TGCGCCAGCAGCTTACAACCCCCGAACACTGAAGCTTTCTTT. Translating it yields CASSLQPPNTEAFF.

CDR3 nucleotide sequence: TGCGCCAGCAGCTTGAGGTCGGGGGGCCTTTTACAAGAGACCCAGTACTTC. This sequence encodes CASSLRSGGLLQETQYF. J is TRBJ2-5 and V is TRBV5-1; D is perhaps TRBD2 (7 bases). V lost 1 base and J 2 bases, leaving 18 bases between the germline ends. The CDR3 is 17 residues long. Germline CDR1 and CDR2: SGHRS and YFSETQ.

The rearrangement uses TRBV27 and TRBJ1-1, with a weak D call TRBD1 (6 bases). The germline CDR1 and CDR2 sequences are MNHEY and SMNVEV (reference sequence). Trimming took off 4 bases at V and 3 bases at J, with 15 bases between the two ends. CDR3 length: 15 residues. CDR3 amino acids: CASSSPGVGDTEAFF. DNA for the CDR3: TGTGCCAGCAGTTCTCCAGGGGTGGGGGACACTGAAGCTTTCTTT.

The CDR3 DNA sequence: TGTGCCAGCAGCAAAAGCGAACAGGTTAATGAAAAACTGTTTTTT. Amino acids: CASSKSEQVNEKLFF. This chain links TRBV21-1 with TRBJ1-4; the listed D gene, TRBD1, was not tested against the DNA. TRBV21-1 constitutes a pseudogene. The CDR3 is made up of 15 amino acids.

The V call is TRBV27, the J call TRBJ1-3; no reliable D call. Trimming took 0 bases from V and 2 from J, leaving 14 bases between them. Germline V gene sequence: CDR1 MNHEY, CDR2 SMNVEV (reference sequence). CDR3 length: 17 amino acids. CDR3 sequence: CASSLSRRGSPGNTIYF. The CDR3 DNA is TGTGCCAGCAGTTTATCGAGGAGAGGGAGTCCTGGAAACACCATATATTTT.

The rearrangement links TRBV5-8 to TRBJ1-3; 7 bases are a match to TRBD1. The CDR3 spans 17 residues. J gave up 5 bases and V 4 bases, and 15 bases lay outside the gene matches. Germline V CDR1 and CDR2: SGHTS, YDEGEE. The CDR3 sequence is CASSHHWGDSSRNTIYF. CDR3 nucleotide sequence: TGTGCCAGCAGCCACCACTGGGGGGACAGCTCCAGAAACACCATATATTTT. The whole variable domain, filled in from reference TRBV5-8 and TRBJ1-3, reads EAGVTQSPTHLIKTRGQQATLRCSPISGHTSVYWYQQALGLGLQFLLWYDEGEERNRGNFPPRFSGRQFPNYSSELNVNALELEDSALYLCASSHHWGDSSRNTIYFGEGSWLTVV.

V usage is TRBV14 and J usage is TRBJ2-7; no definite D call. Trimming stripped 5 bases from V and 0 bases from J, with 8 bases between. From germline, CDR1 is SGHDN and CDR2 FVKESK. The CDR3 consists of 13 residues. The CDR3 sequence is CASSVTFSYEQYF. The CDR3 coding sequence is TGTGCCAGCAGCGTGACTTTCTCCTACGAGCAGTACTTC.

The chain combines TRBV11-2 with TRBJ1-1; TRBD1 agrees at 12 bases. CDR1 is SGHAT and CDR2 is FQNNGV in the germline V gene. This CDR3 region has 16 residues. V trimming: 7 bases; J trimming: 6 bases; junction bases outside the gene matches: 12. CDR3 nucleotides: TGTGCCAGCACCGATCGAACCGGGACAGGGGGCCCTGAAGCTTTCTTT. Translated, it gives CASTDRTGTGGPEAFF.

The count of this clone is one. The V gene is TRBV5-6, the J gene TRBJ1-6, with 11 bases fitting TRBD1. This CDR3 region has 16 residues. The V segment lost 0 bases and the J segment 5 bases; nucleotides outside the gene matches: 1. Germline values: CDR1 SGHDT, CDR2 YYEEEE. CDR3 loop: CASSLVGQGDNSPLHF. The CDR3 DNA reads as TGTGCCAGCAGCTTGGTGGGACAGGGGGATAATTCACCCCTCCACTTT. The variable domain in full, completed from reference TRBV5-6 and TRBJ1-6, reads DAGVTQSPTHLIKTRGQQVTLRCSPKSGHDTVSWYQQALGQGPQFIFQYYEEEERQRGNFPDRFSGHQFPNYSSELNVNALLLGDSALYLCASSLVGQGDNSPLHFGNGTRLTVT.

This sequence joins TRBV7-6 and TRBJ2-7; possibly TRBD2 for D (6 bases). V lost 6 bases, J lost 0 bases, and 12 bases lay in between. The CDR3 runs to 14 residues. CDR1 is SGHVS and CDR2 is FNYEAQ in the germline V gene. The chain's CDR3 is CASSRTGLSYEQYF. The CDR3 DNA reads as TGTGCCAGCAGTCGGACGGGACTCTCCTACGAGCAGTACTTC.

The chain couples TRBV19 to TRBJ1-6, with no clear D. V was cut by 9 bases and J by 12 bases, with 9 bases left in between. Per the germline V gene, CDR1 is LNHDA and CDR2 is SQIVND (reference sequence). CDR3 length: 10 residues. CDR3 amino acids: CARIRVPLHF. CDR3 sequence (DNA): TGTGCCAGAATACGGGTACCCCTCCACTTT.

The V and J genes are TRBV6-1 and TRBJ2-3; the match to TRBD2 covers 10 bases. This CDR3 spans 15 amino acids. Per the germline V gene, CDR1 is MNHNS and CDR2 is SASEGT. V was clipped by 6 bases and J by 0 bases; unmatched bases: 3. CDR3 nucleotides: TGTGCCAGCAGGACTAGCGGGTCCAGCACAGATACGCAGTATTTT. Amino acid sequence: CASRTSGSSTDTQYF.

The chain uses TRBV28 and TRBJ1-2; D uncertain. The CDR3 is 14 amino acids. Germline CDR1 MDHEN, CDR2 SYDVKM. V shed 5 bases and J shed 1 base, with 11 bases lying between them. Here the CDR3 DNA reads TGTGCCAGCAGTGACTCGGGGATTAACTATGGCTACACCTTC. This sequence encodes CASSDSGINYGYTF.

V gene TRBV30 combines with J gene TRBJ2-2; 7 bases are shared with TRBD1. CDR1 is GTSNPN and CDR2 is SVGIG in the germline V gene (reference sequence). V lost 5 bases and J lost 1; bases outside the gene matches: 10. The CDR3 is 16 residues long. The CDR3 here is CAWSSFRGRNTGELFF. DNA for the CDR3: TGTGCCTGGTCCTCCTTCAGGGGGAGGAACACCGGGGAGCTGTTTTTT.

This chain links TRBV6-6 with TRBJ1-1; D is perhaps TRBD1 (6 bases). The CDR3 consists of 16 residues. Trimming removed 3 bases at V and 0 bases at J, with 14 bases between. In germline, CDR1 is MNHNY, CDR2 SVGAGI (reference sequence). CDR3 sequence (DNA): TGTGCCAGCAGTTATACACCGGGACAAGTGAACACTGAAGCTTTCTTT. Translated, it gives CASSYTPGQVNTEAFF.

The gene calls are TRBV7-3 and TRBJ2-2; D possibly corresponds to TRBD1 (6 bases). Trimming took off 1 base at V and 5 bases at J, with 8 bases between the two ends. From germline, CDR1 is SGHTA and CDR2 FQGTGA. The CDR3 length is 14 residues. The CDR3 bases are TGTGCCAGCAGCTTAATGAGGGGGACCGGGGAGCTGTTTTTT. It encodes CASSLMRGTGELFF.

CDR3 protein: CASSALEPYNEQFF. The CDR3 bases are TGTGCCAGCAGCGCACTAGAACCCTACAATGAGCAGTTCTTC. The chain carries TRBV9 and TRBJ2-1, with a tentative D call TRBD2 (5 bases). CDR3 length equals 14 residues. Germline CDR1 reads SGDLS; CDR2 reads YYNGEE. V was shortened by 3 bases and J by 2 bases, with 9 bases between the two germline ends.

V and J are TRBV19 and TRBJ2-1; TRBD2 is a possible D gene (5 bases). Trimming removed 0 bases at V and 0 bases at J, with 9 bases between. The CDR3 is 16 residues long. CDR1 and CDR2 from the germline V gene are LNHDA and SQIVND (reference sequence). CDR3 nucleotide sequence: TGTGCCAGTAGTATAGAGGGCGGGCTCTCCTACAATGAGCAGTTCTTC. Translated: CASSIEGGLSYNEQFF.

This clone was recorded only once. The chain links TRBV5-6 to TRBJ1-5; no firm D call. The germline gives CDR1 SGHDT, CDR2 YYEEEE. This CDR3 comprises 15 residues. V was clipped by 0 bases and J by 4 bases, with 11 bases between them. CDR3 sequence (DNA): TGTGCCAGCAGCTTGGGGCAGAGGTTAAATCAGCCCCAGCATTTT. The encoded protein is CASSLGQRLNQPQHF.

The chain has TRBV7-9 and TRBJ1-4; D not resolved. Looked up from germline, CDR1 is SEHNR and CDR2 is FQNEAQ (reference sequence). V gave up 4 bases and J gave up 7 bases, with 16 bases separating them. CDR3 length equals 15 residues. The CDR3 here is CASSSTGGWTEKLFF. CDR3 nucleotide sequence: TGTGCCAGCAGCTCAACGGGAGGGTGGACTGAAAAACTGTTTTTT.

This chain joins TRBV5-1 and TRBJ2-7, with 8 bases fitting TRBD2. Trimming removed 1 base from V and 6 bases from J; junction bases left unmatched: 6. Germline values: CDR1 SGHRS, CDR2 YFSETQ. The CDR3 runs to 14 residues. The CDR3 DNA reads TGCGCCAGCAGCTTGAAGGCTAGCGGGTTCGAGCAGTACTTC. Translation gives CASSLKASGFEQYF. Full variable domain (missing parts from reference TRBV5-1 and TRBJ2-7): KAGVTQTPRYLIKTRGQQVTLSCSPISGHRSVSWYQQTPGQGLQFLFEYFSETQRNKGNFPGRFSGRQFSNSRSEMNVSTLELGDSALYLCASSLKASGFEQYFGPGTRLTVT.

CDR3 protein: CASSPRDRYGYTF. Written as DNA, the CDR3 is TGTGCCAGCAGCCCCCGGGACAGGTATGGCTACACCTTC. The rearrangement uses TRBV21-1 and TRBJ1-2; the D call of TRBD1 is as the table states it, not checked on the DNA. TRBV21-1 represents a pseudogene. This CDR3 region has 13 residues.

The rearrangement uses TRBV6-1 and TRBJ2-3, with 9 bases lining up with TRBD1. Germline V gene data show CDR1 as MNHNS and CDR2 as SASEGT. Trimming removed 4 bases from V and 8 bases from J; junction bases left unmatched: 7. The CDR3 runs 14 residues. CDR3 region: CASSATGGVGTQYF. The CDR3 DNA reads TGTGCCAGCAGTGCCACAGGGGGCGTAGGTACGCAGTATTTT.

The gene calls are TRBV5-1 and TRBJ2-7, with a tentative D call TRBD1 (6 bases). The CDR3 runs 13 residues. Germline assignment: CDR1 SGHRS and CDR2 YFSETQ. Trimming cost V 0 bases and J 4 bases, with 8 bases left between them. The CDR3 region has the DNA TGCGCCAGCAGCTTGGTTCAGGGGTACGAGCAGTACTTC. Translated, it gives CASSLVQGYEQYF.